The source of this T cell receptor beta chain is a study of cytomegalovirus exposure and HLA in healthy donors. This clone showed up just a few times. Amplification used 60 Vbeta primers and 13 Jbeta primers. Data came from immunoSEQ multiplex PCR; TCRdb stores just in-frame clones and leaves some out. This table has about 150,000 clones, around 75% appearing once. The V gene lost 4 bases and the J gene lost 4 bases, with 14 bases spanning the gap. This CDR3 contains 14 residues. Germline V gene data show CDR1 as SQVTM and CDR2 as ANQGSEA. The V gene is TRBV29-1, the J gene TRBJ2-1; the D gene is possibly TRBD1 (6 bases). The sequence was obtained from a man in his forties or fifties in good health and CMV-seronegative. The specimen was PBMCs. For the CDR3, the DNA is TGCAGCGTTGTCTTACAGGGATTTTACAATGAGCAGTTCTTC. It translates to CSVVLQGFYNEQFF.